Detailed here is one T cell receptor beta chain. These data come from a study of blood T cell repertoires in COVID-19. Overall study context: Spain, Italy and the United States supplied samples that represented acute and convalescent COVID-19. In each case, the material was cDNA or gDNA derived from T cells, B-cell-depleted T cells, or PBMCs.

Study processing details: Counts of nucleated cells, estimated from reference gene primer amplification, were obtained. The protocol was immunoSEQ multiplex PCR, while the TCRdb copy is restricted to in-frame clones and leaves out a portion. The V and J calls and clone size are taken from that table; D and trimming were inferred from the DNA. Here the sample spans approximately 500,000 clones, 88% being singletons. Participants' reported clinical history set cohort assignment. CDR1 and CDR2 from the germline V gene are MNHNS and SASEGT. The CDR3 consists of 18 residues. J lost 0 bases, V lost 4 bases, and 14 bases had no gene match.

What was sequenced was PBMCs or T cells enriched from blood (not recorded which). This chain joins TRBV6-1 and TRBJ1-1, with 7 bases matching TRBD1. This TCR was sampled from a woman in her 40s who had recovered from COVID-19. CDR3 DNA: TGTGCCAGCAGTGGGAAGACAGGGACCTCCTTCATGAACACTGAAGCTTTCTTT. Translated: CASSGKTGTSFMNTEAFF.